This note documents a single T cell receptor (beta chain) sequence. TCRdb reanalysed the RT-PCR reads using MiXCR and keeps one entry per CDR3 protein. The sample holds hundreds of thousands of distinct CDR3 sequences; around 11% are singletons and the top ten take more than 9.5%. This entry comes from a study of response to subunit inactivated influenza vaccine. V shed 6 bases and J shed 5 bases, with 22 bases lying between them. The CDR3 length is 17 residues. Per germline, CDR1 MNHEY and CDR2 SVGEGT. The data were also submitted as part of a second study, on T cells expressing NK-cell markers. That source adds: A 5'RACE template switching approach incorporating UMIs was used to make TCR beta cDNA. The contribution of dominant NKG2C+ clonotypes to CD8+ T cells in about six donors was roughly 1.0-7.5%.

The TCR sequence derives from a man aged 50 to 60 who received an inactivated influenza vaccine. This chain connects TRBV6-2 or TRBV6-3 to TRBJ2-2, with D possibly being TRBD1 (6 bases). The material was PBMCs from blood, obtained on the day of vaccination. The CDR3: CASRTQQGSPGTGELFF. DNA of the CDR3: TGTGCCAGCAGAACCCAACAGGGAAGCCCTGGGACCGGGGAGCTGTTTTTT.